This TCR beta chain was obtained from a study of blood T cell repertoires in COVID-19. Study-wide background: Whether acute or convalescent, the COVID-19 samples came from the United States, Italy and Spain. PBMCs, B-cell-depleted T cells, or T cells provided the cDNA or gDNA that made up the material.

This clone was detected only a few times. Per the original methods: Reference gene primer amplification in the assay estimated nucleated cell counts. Assay used: immunoSEQ multiplex PCR; TCRdb lists only in-frame clones, some missing. V, J and clone size reflect that table, while D and trimming were determined from the DNA. This table has more than 90,000 clones, around 85% appearing once. There are 14 residues in the CDR3. Trimming at V came to 4 bases and at J to 3 bases, leaving 4 bases not matched to a gene. Germline V gene sequence: CDR1 MNHEY, CDR2 SMNVEV (reference sequence). The V and J genes are TRBV27 and TRBJ2-7; 9 nucleotides line up with TRBD1. This receptor was identified in a woman in her 70s with active or convalescent COVID-19. The sequenced sample consisted of peripheral blood. This CDR3 is CASSSDRGFYEQYF. The DNA for the CDR3 is TGTGCCAGCAGTTCCGACAGGGGGTTCTACGAGCAGTACTTC.